This entry lists 22 T cell receptor beta chains sequenced from one sample in a study of identical twins. TCRdb ran MiXCR on the 5' RACE reads and lists one entry per CDR3 protein. The sample includes fewer than 650,000 distinct CDR3 sequences, roughly 6.6% of them seen just once. The data were also submitted as part of a second study, on yellow fever vaccine responses in identical twins.

The sequencing sample was made of PBMCs. The receptors stem from a young woman in good health.

This clonotype has only a few counts. This rearrangement joins TRBV20-1 to TRBJ2-1, with TRBD2 as a possible D gene (6 bases). Germline V CDR1 and CDR2: DFQATT, SNEGSKA (reference sequence). The length of the CDR3 is 16 residues. Trimming cost V 1 base and J 5 bases, with 18 bases left between them. The CDR3 protein is CSARVLLEGWNNEQFF. The CDR3 DNA is TGCAGTGCTAGAGTCCTTTTGGAGGGGTGGAACAATGAGCAGTTCTTC.

This clonotype has ten or more counts. This chain joins TRBV3-1 and TRBJ2-7; 10 bases are a match to TRBD2. This CDR3 has 15 amino acids. Trimming cost V 4 bases and J 1 base; bases outside gene matches: 4. The V gene's germline CDR1 is LGHDT and CDR2 YNNKEL (reference sequence). DNA of the CDR3: TGTGCCAGCAGCCCAAGCGGGAGGGGATCCTACGAGCAGTACTTC. Amino acid sequence: CASSPSGRGSYEQYF.

The chain is built from TRBV7-8 and TRBJ2-3, with TRBD2 identical over 10 bases. Germline loops: CDR1 SGHVS, CDR2 FQNEAQ. The CDR3 runs 17 residues. V shed 2 bases, J shed 2 bases, and the junction held 7 bases outside the gene matches. CDR3 sequence: CASSLTGTSEFTDTQYF. CDR3 DNA: TGTGCCAGCAGCTTAACCGGGACTAGCGAATTCACAGATACGCAGTATTTT.

There are a few counts of this clonotype. The chain is built from TRBV15 and TRBJ1-5; no reliable D call. Germline lookup yields CDR1 LNHNV and CDR2 YYDKDF (reference sequence). V was cut by 5 bases and J by 7 bases, with 9 bases left in between. The CDR3 spans 12 residues. CDR3 amino acids: CATSGREQPQHF. The CDR3 DNA reads TGTGCCACCAGCGGGAGGGAACAGCCCCAGCATTTT.

This clonotype has a handful of counts. J is TRBJ2-5 and V is TRBV7-8, with D possibly being TRBD1 (6 bases). This CDR3 spans 14 amino acids. The V end was cut by 5 bases, the J end by 2 bases, with 12 bases between. Looked up from germline, CDR1 is SGHVS and CDR2 is FQNEAQ. This chain's CDR3 is CASSKKQGQETQYF. The DNA for the CDR3 is TGTGCCAGCAGCAAGAAGCAGGGGCAAGAGACCCAGTACTTC.

This clonotype was counted a few times. V gene TRBV5-1 combines with J gene TRBJ2-4, with D perhaps matching TRBD1 (6 bases). CDR3 length: 14 residues. The V gene's germline CDR1 is SGHRS and CDR2 YFSETQ. V was trimmed by 4 bases and J by 0 bases, leaving 8 bases between them. CDR3 nucleotide sequence: TGCGCCAGCAGCGAGGACAGAGCCAAAAACATTCAGTACTTC. Translation gives CASSEDRAKNIQYF.

In this sample, this clonotype turned up many times. The chain couples TRBV6-2 or TRBV6-3 to TRBJ2-5; D is undetermined. This CDR3 comprises 11 residues. Looked up from germline, CDR1 is MNHEY and CDR2 is SVGEGT. V lost 6 bases and J lost 2, with 4 bases in between. CDR3 sequence reads: CASRRQETQYF. CDR3 sequence (DNA): TGTGCCAGCAGACGGCAAGAGACCCAGTACTTC.

In its sample, this clonotype was seen a few times. The V and J genes are TRBV28 and TRBJ2-5, with a weak D call TRBD2 (5 bases). Deletions cut 5 bases from V and 2 bases from J, with 15 bases between. Germline V gene data show CDR1 as MDHEN and CDR2 as SYDVKM. The CDR3 length is 15 residues. The CDR3 DNA is TGTGCCAGCAGTGCCCCGAGGGCTAGTCAAGAGACCCAGTACTTC. This sequence encodes CASSAPRASQETQYF.

This clonotype was detected ten times or more. The genes are TRBV7-7 and TRBJ2-5, with D tentatively TRBD1 (5 bases). CDR1 SSHAT and CDR2 FNYEAQ come from the germline V gene (reference sequence). V lost 5 bases, J lost 5 bases, and 12 bases lay in between. This CDR3 has 13 residues. CDR3 loop: CASSLQVAETQYF. For the CDR3, the DNA is TGTGCCAGCAGCCTACAGGTGGCGGAGACCCAGTACTTC.

This chain joins TRBV29-1 and TRBJ2-7; 9 nucleotides align to TRBD1. The CDR3 extends over 12 amino acids. The trim removed 6 bases at V and 7 bases at J, leaving 7 bases unmatched. CDR1 is SQVTM, CDR2 ANQGSEA, per germline. CDR3 DNA sequence: TGCAGCGTGGAACAGGGGGCGAATGAGCAGTACTTC. As protein: CSVEQGANEQYF.

This chain uses TRBV7-9 with TRBJ2-1; TRBD1 might be the D (6 bases). Trimming took 5 bases from V and 2 from J, leaving 13 bases between them. The germline V gene encodes CDR1 SEHNR and CDR2 FQNEAQ (reference sequence). The CDR3 totals 15 residues. The CDR3 protein is CASSPRQVPYNEQFF. The CDR3 DNA follows: TGTGCCAGCAGCCCAAGACAGGTTCCCTACAATGAGCAGTTCTTC.

This clonotype turned up a few times. The chain is built from TRBV14 and TRBJ2-1, with unresolved D. From germline, CDR1 is SGHDN and CDR2 FVKESK. V was shortened by 1 base and J by 14 bases, with 18 bases between the two germline ends. This CDR3 region has 14 residues. For the CDR3, the DNA is TGTGCCAGCAGCCAAGGGGCCCTGACTCCTACGGAGTTCTTC. Its translation: CASSQGALTPTEFF.

This clonotype was recorded many times. This sequence joins TRBV6-2 or TRBV6-3 and TRBJ1-4, with 8 bases identical to TRBD1. This CDR3 comprises 15 residues. CDR1 is MNHEY and CDR2 is SVGEGT in the germline V gene. The V and J ends lost 4 bases and 5 bases, in that order; junction bases with no gene match: 6. CDR3 sequence (DNA): TGTGCCAGCAGTTCAAGACAGGGGAGAAATGAAAAACTGTTTTTT. Translating it yields CASSSRQGRNEKLFF.

The chain recombines TRBV5-1 with TRBJ1-1; D is ambiguous. Trimming pared 2 bases from V and 1 base from J, leaving 9 bases between. Per germline, CDR1 SGHRS and CDR2 YFSETQ. This CDR3 has 14 residues. CDR3 in amino acids: CASSFGDKNTEAFF. Here the CDR3 DNA reads TGCGCCAGCAGCTTCGGAGACAAGAACACTGAAGCTTTCTTT.

There are a few counts of this clonotype. The chain combines TRBV4-2 with TRBJ2-3; 8 bases match TRBD2. Germline V lookup: CDR1 LGHNA, CDR2 YNFKEQ. The CDR3 sequence is 20 residues long. The V segment lost 7 bases and the J segment 0 bases; nucleotides outside the gene matches: 21. The DNA for the CDR3 is TGTGCCAGCATCCGTGGCGGATCGGGAGGGGGATTTACTAGCACAGATACGCAGTATTTT. Protein product: CASIRGGSGGGFTSTDTQYF.

V is TRBV19 and J is TRBJ1-2; 8 bases fit TRBD1. After removal of 3 bases from V and 4 bases from J, the junction contained 1 base not matched to a gene. Germline V gene data show CDR1 as LNHDA and CDR2 as SQIVND (reference sequence). This CDR3 comprises 13 residues. The DNA for the CDR3 is TGTGCCAGTAGTATGACAGGGGTCTATGGCTACACCTTC. Translation: CASSMTGVYGYTF.

The chain couples TRBV4-1 to TRBJ1-2; D not certain. Germline V lookup: CDR1 MGHRA, CDR2 YSYEKL. V was shortened by 0 bases and J by 3 bases, with 20 bases between the two germline ends. CDR3 size: 18 residues. CDR3 sequence (DNA): TGCGCCAGCAGCCAAGAAGGTGGTCGGCAGATCCATGACTATGGCTACACCTTC. Amino acids: CASSQEGGRQIHDYGYTF.

This rearrangement joins TRBV6-2 or TRBV6-3 to TRBJ2-7; possibly TRBD2 for D (6 bases). Trimming left V 6 bases short and J 1 base short, with 16 bases between. Germline V gene sequence: CDR1 MNHEY, CDR2 SVGEGT. CDR3 length equals 15 residues. CDR3 in amino acids: CASSLDYVPSYEQYF. CDR3 DNA: TGTGCCAGCAGCCTGGACTACGTCCCATCCTACGAGCAGTACTTC.

The chain combines TRBV7-3 with TRBJ1-1, with a possible D match to TRBD1 (5 bases). V was trimmed by 5 bases and J by 3 bases, leaving 10 bases between them. Looked up from germline, CDR1 is SGHTA and CDR2 is FQGTGA. This CDR3 has 13 amino acids. The CDR3 loop reads CASSKTGDTEAFF. The CDR3 nucleotides read TGTGCCAGCAGCAAGACGGGGGACACTGAAGCTTTCTTT.

This clonotype was counted only a few times. The V and J genes are TRBV5-1 and TRBJ2-1; TRBD2 agrees at 10 bases. Germline V lookup: CDR1 SGHRS, CDR2 YFSETQ. The CDR3 has 16 amino acids. J lost 7 bases, V lost 6 bases, and 13 bases had no gene match. The CDR3 DNA reads TGCGCCAGCACGCTCCGGGGGACTAGCGACATTAATGAGCAGTTCTTC. This codes for CASTLRGTSDINEQFF.

This clonotype was recorded a few times. This chain connects TRBV29-1 to TRBJ2-4, with 10 bases fitting TRBD2. Trimming removed 3 bases from V and 6 bases from J; junction bases left unmatched: 8. Germline values: CDR1 SQVTM, CDR2 ANQGSEA. CDR3 size: 15 residues. This chain's CDR3 is CSVDGLAGGPNIQYF. The CDR3, as DNA: TGCAGCGTTGATGGGTTAGCGGGAGGACCAAACATTCAGTACTTC.

This clonotype was observed at least ten times. V gene TRBV7-8 combines with J gene TRBJ1-2, with 8 bases identical to TRBD1. The junction had 9 bases not matched to a gene; V was cut back by 5 bases and J by 7 bases. This CDR3 comprises 14 residues. Germline V gene data show CDR1 as SGHVS and CDR2 as FQNEAQ. The CDR3 is CASSPGQGIGGYTF. The CDR3 region has the DNA TGTGCCAGCAGCCCAGGACAGGGTATCGGTGGCTACACCTTC.